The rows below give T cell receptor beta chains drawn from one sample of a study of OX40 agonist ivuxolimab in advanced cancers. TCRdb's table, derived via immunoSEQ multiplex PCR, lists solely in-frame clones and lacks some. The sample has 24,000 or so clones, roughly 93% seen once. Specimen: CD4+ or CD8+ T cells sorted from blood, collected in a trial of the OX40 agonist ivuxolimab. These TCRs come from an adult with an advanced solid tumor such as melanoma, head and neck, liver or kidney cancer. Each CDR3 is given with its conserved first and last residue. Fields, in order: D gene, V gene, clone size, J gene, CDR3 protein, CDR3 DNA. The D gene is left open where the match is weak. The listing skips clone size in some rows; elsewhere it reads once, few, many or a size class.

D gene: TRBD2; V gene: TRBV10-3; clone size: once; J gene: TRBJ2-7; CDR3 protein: CATGGGSYEQYF; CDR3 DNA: TGTGCCACCGGGGGGGGATCCTACGAGCAGTACTTC
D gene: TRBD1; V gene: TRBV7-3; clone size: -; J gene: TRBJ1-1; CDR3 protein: CASSPTGQGHTEAFF; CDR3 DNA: TGTGCCAGCAGCCCTACGGGACAGGGACACACTGAAGCTTTCTTT
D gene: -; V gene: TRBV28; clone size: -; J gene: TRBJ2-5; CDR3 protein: CASSLQGWETQYF; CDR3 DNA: TGTGCCAGCAGTTTGCAAGGGTGGGAGACCCAGTACTTC
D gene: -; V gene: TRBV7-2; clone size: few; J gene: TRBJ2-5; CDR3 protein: CASNLRGAGLETQYF; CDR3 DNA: TGTGCCAGCAACTTACGGGGGGCCGGTTTAGAGACCCAGTACTTC
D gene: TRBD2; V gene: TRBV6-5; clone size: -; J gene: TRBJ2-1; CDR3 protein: CASSSRTSGRRYEQFF; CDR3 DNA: TGTGCCAGCAGTTCGCGGACTAGCGGGAGGAGGTATGAGCAGTTCTTC
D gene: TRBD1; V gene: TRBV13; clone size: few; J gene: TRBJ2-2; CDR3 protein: CASSPGTGRYTGELFF; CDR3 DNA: TGTGCCAGCAGCCCCGGGACAGGGAGGTACACCGGGGAGCTGTTTTTT
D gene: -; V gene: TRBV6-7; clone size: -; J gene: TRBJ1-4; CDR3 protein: CASSYGPRGEKLFF; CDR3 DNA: TGTGCCAGCAGTTACGGACCCAGGGGTGAAAAACTGTTTTTT
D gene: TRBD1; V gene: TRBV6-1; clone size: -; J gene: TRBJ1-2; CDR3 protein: CASRPGQGAQVGYTF; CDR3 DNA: TGTGCCAGCAGGCCGGGACAGGGGGCGCAAGTAGGCTACACCTTC
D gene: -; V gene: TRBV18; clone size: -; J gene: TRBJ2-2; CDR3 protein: CASSRTEDTGELFF; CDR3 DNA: TGTGCCAGCTCCAGGACGGAGGACACCGGGGAGCTGTTTTTT
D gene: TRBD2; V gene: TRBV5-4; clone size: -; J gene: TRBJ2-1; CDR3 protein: CASLPGGGSYNEQFF; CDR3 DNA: TGTGCCAGCCTACCGGGGGGGGGCTCCTACAATGAGCAGTTCTTC
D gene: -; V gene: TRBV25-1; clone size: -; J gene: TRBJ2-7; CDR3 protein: CASSRTSLSYEQYF; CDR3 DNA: TGTGCCAGCAGCCGGACATCCCTATCCTACGAGCAGTACTTC
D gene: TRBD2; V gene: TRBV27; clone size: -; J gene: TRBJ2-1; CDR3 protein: CASSLYGLAGYNEQFF; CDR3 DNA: TGTGCCAGCAGTTTATACGGACTAGCGGGTTACAATGAGCAGTTCTTC